The 28 T cell receptor beta chains presented below share a single source sample, sequenced in a study of blood T cell repertoires in COVID-19. Here immunoSEQ multiplex PCR was the method, and the copy in TCRdb shows in-frame clones only, minus some. The top ten clones hold approximately 3% of a sample with around 300,000 clones, roughly 90% of them seen once. The specimen was peripheral blood. The receptor set was obtained from a woman aged 30 to 39 with active or convalescent COVID-19.

Concerning this clone itself: Other DNA sequences in the sample encode the same CDR3. The CDR3 nucleotides are TGTGCCAGCAGTTACTCCGGGAGCTCCTATAATTCACCCCTCCACTTT. Protein sequence: CASSYSGSSYNSPLHF. The chain carries TRBV6-5 and TRBJ1-6; no clear D gene. The germline V gene encodes CDR1 MNHEY and CDR2 SVGAGI. The CDR3 spans 16 residues. Trimming cost V 0 bases and J 0 bases, with 6 bases left between them.

The CDR3 sequence: CASSLGLSSGANVLTF. In nucleotides, the CDR3 is TGTGCCAGCAGCTTAGGGTTGAGCTCTGGGGCCAACGTCCTGACTTTC. The V call is TRBV7-9, the J call TRBJ2-6; D remains ambiguous. From germline, CDR1 is SEHNR and CDR2 FQNEAQ (reference sequence). V lost 1 base to trimming and J lost 0 bases, with 7 bases between them. This CDR3 region has 16 residues.

The V gene is TRBV28, the J gene TRBJ2-3; D may be TRBD1 (5 bases). Germline values: CDR1 MDHEN, CDR2 SYDVKM. Trimming took 3 bases from V and 0 from J, leaving 10 bases between them. The CDR3 runs to 15 residues. The CDR3 spells CASSLGQGSTDTQYF. In DNA form, the CDR3 reads TGTGCCAGCAGTTTGGGGCAGGGCAGCACAGATACGCAGTATTTT.

This clone was detected a few times. V is TRBV9 and J is TRBJ2-7; 10 bases are a match to TRBD1. Unmatched junction bases numbered 3, after V lost 0 bases and J lost 6 bases. CDR3 length: 14 residues. Germline assignment: CDR1 SGDLS and CDR2 YYNGEE. This chain's CDR3 is CASSVGTGGSEQYF. DNA for the CDR3: TGTGCCAGCAGCGTAGGGACAGGGGGGTCCGAGCAGTACTTC.

The chain employs TRBV5-4 and TRBJ1-2; TRBD1 matches at 9 bases. Germline lookup yields CDR1 SGHNT and CDR2 YYREEE (reference sequence). The CDR3 has 15 residues. The V and J ends lost 4 bases and 6 bases, in that order; junction bases with no gene match: 10. CDR3 region: CASSHHRGRDDGYTF. The CDR3 nucleotides read TGTGCCAGCAGCCACCACAGGGGGCGAGACGATGGCTACACCTTC.

The chain combines TRBV3-1 (or the pseudogene TRBV3-2) with TRBJ2-2, with 10 bases aligning to TRBD2. The V gene's germline CDR1 is LGHDT and CDR2 YNNKEL (reference sequence). The CDR3 totals 15 residues. The junction had 6 bases not matched to a gene; V was cut back by 8 bases and J by 3 bases. CDR3 bases: TGTGCCAGCGGAAGCGGGGGGGCTGACACCGGGGAGCTGTTTTTT. The encoded protein is CASGSGGADTGELFF.

Only one count was recorded for this clone. The genes are TRBV7-3 and TRBJ2-1, with 7 bases matching TRBD2. This CDR3 contains 15 residues. The J segment lost 9 bases and the V segment lost 0 bases, leaving 8 bases of the junction unmatched. CDR1 SGHTA and CDR2 FQGTGA come from the germline V gene. The CDR3 sequence: CASSLTPGPGGEQFF. Here the CDR3 DNA reads TGTGCCAGCAGCTTAACTCCGGGACCGGGGGGTGAGCAGTTCTTC. Complete variable domain (other parts from reference TRBV7-3 and TRBJ2-1): GAGVSQTPSNKVTEKGKYVELRCDPISGHTALYWYRQSLGQGPEFLIYFQGTGAADDSGLPNDRFFAVRPEGSVSTLKIQRTERGDSAVYLCASSLTPGPGGEQFFGPGTRLTVL.

This clone appeared once. V gene TRBV20-1 combines with J gene TRBJ2-3; 12 bases line up with TRBD2. Germline CDR1 is DFQATT and CDR2 is SNEGSKA (reference sequence). Trimming cost V 3 bases and J 7 bases; bases outside gene matches: 8. CDR3 length: 15 amino acids. CDR3 in amino acids: CSASTASGGAYTQYF. For the CDR3, the DNA is TGCAGTGCTAGTACGGCTAGCGGGGGGGCGTATACGCAGTATTTT.

Only one count was recorded for this clone. J is TRBJ2-3 and V is TRBV19, with a possible D match to TRBD2 (7 bases). CDR3 length: 15 residues. V was clipped by 5 bases and J by 1 base, with 13 bases between them. From germline, CDR1 is LNHDA and CDR2 SQIVND (reference sequence). CDR3 region: CASSLRGGGTDTQYF. DNA of the CDR3: TGTGCCAGTAGTTTACGCGGGGGCGGCACAGATACGCAGTATTTT.

The chain employs TRBV19 and TRBJ1-3; D unresolved. V dropped 5 bases and J dropped 0 bases, with 17 bases sitting between them. CDR1 LNHDA and CDR2 SQIVND come from the germline V gene (reference sequence). This CDR3 contains 17 residues. The CDR3 region has the DNA TGTGCCAGTAGTCCCTCTTGGTTGGGGAGCTCTGGAAACACCATATATTTT. It translates to CASSPSWLGSSGNTIYF.

The V and J genes are TRBV2 and TRBJ2-3, with 7 bases lining up with TRBD2. Trimming cost V 5 bases and J 2 bases; bases outside gene matches: 4. This CDR3 comprises 14 residues. The V gene's germline CDR1 is SNHLY and CDR2 FYNNEI. CDR3: CASSTTSATDTQYF. The CDR3 region has the DNA TGTGCCAGCAGTACTACTAGCGCCACAGATACGCAGTATTTT.

V usage is TRBV30 and J usage is TRBJ1-1, with 8 bases fitting TRBD1. Looked up from germline, CDR1 is GTSNPN and CDR2 is SVGIG (reference sequence). The CDR3 has 14 amino acids. V lost 5 bases, J lost 6 bases, and 11 bases stayed unmatched. CDR3 sequence reads: CAWDGTGIFSEAFF. The CDR3 DNA is TGTGCCTGGGACGGGACAGGTATTTTTTCTGAAGCTTTCTTT.

This sequence joins TRBV5-1 and TRBJ1-6; the D gene is possibly TRBD1 (6 bases). The CDR3 is made up of 14 amino acids. CDR1 SGHRS and CDR2 YFSETQ come from the germline V gene. Trimming stripped 3 bases from V and 8 bases from J, with 12 bases between. The DNA of the CDR3 is TGCGCCAGCAGCTCAGGATCAGGGGATTCACCCCTCCACTTT. It specifies CASSSGSGDSPLHF.

The chain has TRBV2 and TRBJ2-1; D perhaps matches TRBD2 (6 bases). Germline V gene data show CDR1 as SNHLY and CDR2 as FYNNEI. Trimming removed 7 bases at V and 2 bases at J, with 12 bases between. This CDR3 comprises 14 residues. The CDR3 reads CASNRDLTYNEQFF. For the CDR3, the DNA is TGTGCCAGCAACCGGGACTTAACCTACAATGAGCAGTTCTTC.

This clone was seen a single time. The chain has TRBV6-2 or TRBV6-3 and TRBJ1-5, with TRBD1 matching over 7 bases. V shed 3 bases, J shed 0 bases, and the junction held 11 bases outside the gene matches. CDR1 is MNHEY, CDR2 SVGEGT, per germline. The CDR3 is 18 amino acids. The CDR3: CASSYPPRGAFSNQPQHF. The CDR3 coding sequence is TGTGCCAGCAGTTATCCCCCCAGGGGGGCCTTTAGCAATCAGCCCCAGCATTTT.

V usage is TRBV28 and J usage is TRBJ1-2; D possibly corresponds to TRBD1 (6 bases). Trimming stripped 10 bases from V and 6 bases from J, with 15 bases between. From germline, CDR1 is MDHEN and CDR2 SYDVKM. This CDR3 contains 12 residues. CDR3: CATFDQGNGYTF. The CDR3 DNA is TGTGCCACCTTCGATCAGGGGAATGGCTACACCTTC.

J is TRBJ2-3 and V is TRBV18, with D perhaps matching TRBD1 (5 bases). The V and J ends lost 2 bases and 1 base respectively, with 10 bases between them. CDR1 and CDR2 (germline): KGHSH, LQKENI. This CDR3 region has 15 residues. CDR3 protein: CASSPLIGGTDTQYF. CDR3 nucleotide sequence: TGTGCCAGCTCACCATTGATAGGGGGCACAGATACGCAGTATTTT.

The J gene is TRBJ1-5, the V gene TRBV5-6, with D possibly being TRBD1 (6 bases). Germline V CDR1 and CDR2: SGHDT, YYEEEE. The CDR3 sequence is 15 residues long. Trimming removed 2 bases at V and 4 bases at J, with 13 bases between. The CDR3 region has the DNA TGTGCCAGCAGCTTTGGACAGACCACAAATCAGCCCCAGCATTTT. Its translation: CASSFGQTTNQPQHF.

This chain connects TRBV29-1 to TRBJ1-1; D might be TRBD1 (5 bases). Trimming took 5 bases from V and 3 from J, leaving 13 bases between them. The CDR3 sequence is 13 residues long. Germline V lookup: CDR1 SQVTM, CDR2 ANQGSEA. The CDR3 bases are TGCAGCGTTCGTTGGGGCTCGTACACTGAAGCTTTCTTT. This sequence encodes CSVRWGSYTEAFF.

This rearrangement joins TRBV5-1 to TRBJ1-3; unclear D gene. The CDR3 covers 16 residues. CDR1 and CDR2 (germline): SGHRS, YFSETQ. Deletions cut 0 bases from V and 0 bases from J, with 10 bases between. This CDR3 is CASSLGASRSGNTIYF. The CDR3, as DNA: TGCGCCAGCAGCTTGGGGGCCTCCCGCTCTGGAAACACCATATATTTT. Supplemented by reference TRBV5-1 and TRBJ1-3, the full variable domain reads KAGVTQTPRYLIKTRGQQVTLSCSPISGHRSVSWYQQTPGQGLQFLFEYFSETQRNKGNFPGRFSGRQFSNSRSEMNVSTLELGDSALYLCASSLGASRSGNTIYFGEGSWLTVV.

J is TRBJ2-1 and V is TRBV7-3; D is undetermined. Deletions cut 5 bases from V and 4 bases from J, with 9 bases between. From germline, CDR1 is SGHTA and CDR2 FQGTGA. This CDR3 has 13 amino acids. The CDR3 bases are TGTGCCAGCAGCATCGGAGCATACAATGAGCAGTTCTTC. This codes for CASSIGAYNEQFF.

V usage is TRBV18 and J usage is TRBJ1-4; 7 nucleotides agree with TRBD1. Trimming removed 0 bases from V and 5 bases from J; junction bases left unmatched: 3. There are 15 residues in the CDR3. Looked up from germline, CDR1 is KGHSH and CDR2 is LQKENI. The DNA of the CDR3 is TGTGCCAGCTCACCACCGACAGGGCCGAATGAAAAACTGTTTTTT. This sequence encodes CASSPPTGPNEKLFF.

This chain joins TRBV7-2 and TRBJ1-2; TRBD1 matches at 8 bases. The CDR3 covers 13 residues. Germline V gene sequence: CDR1 SGHTA, CDR2 FQGNSA. The V gene end was trimmed by 5 bases and the J gene end by 7 bases; junction bases not matched to a gene: 6. The CDR3 protein is CASSPRTGSGYTF. In DNA form, the CDR3 reads TGTGCCAGCAGCCCCCGGACAGGGTCTGGCTACACCTTC.

The J gene is TRBJ2-3, the V gene TRBV28; D is perhaps TRBD1 (6 bases). Germline CDR1 is MDHEN and CDR2 is SYDVKM. Trimming left V 8 bases short and J 4 bases short, with 19 bases between. The CDR3 runs 15 residues. CDR3 in DNA: TGTGCCAGCGCCTGGACCAGGGGTTGGGCAGATACGCAGTATTTT. Its protein is CASAWTRGWADTQYF.

The genes are TRBV7-9 and TRBJ1-1; possibly TRBD1 for D (5 bases). Germline CDR1 is SEHNR and CDR2 is FQNEAQ (reference sequence). The V and J ends lost 4 bases and 7 bases respectively, with 10 bases between them. The CDR3 extends over 12 amino acids. In DNA, the CDR3 is TGTGCCAGCAGCTCAGGGACTTTTGAAGCTTTCTTT. As protein: CASSSGTFEAFF. The whole variable domain, remainder taken from reference TRBV7-9 and TRBJ1-1, is DTGVSQNPRHKITKRGQNVTFRCDPISEHNRLYWYRQTLGQGPEFLTYFQNEAQLEKSRLLSDRFSAERPKGSFSTLEIQRTEQGDSAMYLCASSSGTFEAFFGQGTRLTVV.

The rearrangement joins TRBV10-3 to TRBJ2-3; a possible D gene is TRBD1 (6 bases). Trimming cost V 10 bases and J 4 bases, with 21 bases left between them. The germline V gene has CDR1 ENHRY and CDR2 SYGVKD. The CDR3 has 15 residues. CDR3 in DNA: TGTGCCACCTCGAGGAACAGGGATTTACCAGATACGCAGTATTTT. As protein: CATSRNRDLPDTQYF.

The genes are TRBV9 and TRBJ1-2, with TRBD1 as a possible D gene (6 bases). The CDR3 contains 15 residues. CDR1 SGDLS and CDR2 YYNGEE come from the germline V gene. Trimming removed 0 bases at V and 5 bases at J, with 14 bases between. The CDR3 spells CASSVDWAGEYGYTF. For the CDR3, the DNA is TGTGCCAGCAGCGTAGATTGGGCAGGGGAATATGGCTACACCTTC.

The chain uses TRBV7-8 and TRBJ2-1; D not certain. This CDR3 contains 13 residues. Trimming shortened V by 6 bases and J by 6 bases, and 12 bases separated the two germline ends. From germline, CDR1 is SGHVS and CDR2 FQNEAQ. The CDR3 is CASSPLSRNEQFF. The DNA for the CDR3 is TGTGCCAGCAGTCCACTCTCCCGCAATGAGCAGTTCTTC.